The entry that follows covers one TCR beta chain sequence. This CDR3 region has 19 residues. V trimming: 0 bases; J trimming: 1 base; junction bases outside the gene matches: 12. Germline assignment: CDR1 SGDLS and CDR2 YYNGEE. This table comes from immunoSEQ multiplex PCR, and its TCRdb copy is limited to in-frame clones, with some not included. Altogether about 260,000 clones are present, 82% being singletons, with the ten largest covering about 1.9%. The data stem from a study of blood T cell repertoires in COVID-19. This chain links TRBV9 with TRBJ2-1; 8 positions match TRBD2. This receptor was taken from a woman aged 80 or over with acute or convalescent COVID-19. The sequenced material came from peripheral blood. The CDR3 bases are TGTGCCAGCAGCGTAGTCCCAGCGGGAGCGGGAGCGTCCTACAATGAGCAGTTCTTC. Amino acids: CASSVVPAGAGASYNEQFF.